A selection of T cell receptor beta chains follows, all from one sample in a study of blood T cell repertoires in COVID-19. TCRdb's copy holds only in-frame clones and misses some; the assay was immunoSEQ multiplex PCR. Among about 170,000 clones, about 86% were seen once, and the ten largest hold 3.7%. Material for sequencing was peripheral blood. The origin of the receptors is a young man with active or convalescent COVID-19. CDR3s include the opening cysteine and the closing phenylalanine or tryptophan. The D gene is left open where the match is weak. Not all rows give a size; the values are once, few, many and, for expanded clones, a class.

>TRBV10-3|once|TRBJ2-1|-
TGTGCCGCTGCCATGAGCTCCTACAATGAGCAGTTCTTC
CAAAMSSYNEQFF
>TRBV11-3|-|TRBJ2-1|TRBD2
TGTGCCAGCAGCAGCCCCCTAGGACTAGCGGGAGGAAGTTCCTACAATAAGCAGTTCTTC
CASSSPLGLAGGSSYNKQFF
>TRBV19|-|TRBJ2-1|-
TGTGCCAGTAGCCCCCAAAACAATGAGCAGTTCTTC
CASSPQNNEQFF
>TRBV7-2|-|TRBJ1-5|-
TGTGCCAGCAGCTTACAGGGCCCACATCAGCCCCAGCATTTT
CASSLQGPHQPQHF
>TRBV23-1|-|TRBJ1-4|-
TGCGCCAGCAGTCACTTGGGGAGCGGTAATGAAAAACTGTTTTTT
CASSHLGSGNEKLFF
>TRBV11-2|-|TRBJ1-3|TRBD1
TGTGCCAGCAGCTATTTACAGGGGTCGGGAAACACCATATATTTT
CASSYLQGSGNTIYF
>TRBV7-9|-|TRBJ2-1|-
TGTGCCAGCAGCTTTACCGGGAACGTCAATGAGCAGTTCTTC
CASSFTGNVNEQFF
>TRBV5-4|-|TRBJ2-3|TRBD2
TGTGCCAGCAGCTTGCCCTCGAGCGGGGGAAGGGATACGCAGTATTTT
CASSLPSSGGRDTQYF
>TRBV15|-|TRBJ1-5|-
TGTGCCACCAGCAGAGGCGGGGCAAATCAGCCCCAGCATTTT
CATSRGGANQPQHF
>TRBV2|once|TRBJ1-4|-
TGTGCCAGCAGTGTCGGTGAAAAACTGTTTTTT
CASSVGEKLFF
>TRBV7-9|few|TRBJ2-7|-
TGTGCCAGCAGCATCACGTCCGGGGTCATCTACGAGCAGTACTTC
CASSITSGVIYEQYF
>TRBV5-1|-|TRBJ1-1|-
TGCGCCAGCAGCTCTCAGCGGGCGAACACTGAAGCTTTCTTT
CASSSQRANTEAFF
>TRBV27|-|TRBJ2-7|TRBD1
TGTGCCAGCAGTTTACAGGGGGCCTACGAGCAGTACTTC
CASSLQGAYEQYF
>TRBV9|-|TRBJ1-5|-
TGTGCCAGCATCCGGGACATCAATCAGCCCCAGCATTTT
CASIRDINQPQHF
>TRBV5-4|-|TRBJ2-3|-
TGTGCCAGCAGGCTGACTAGAGATAGAGATACGCAGTATTTT
CASRLTRDRDTQYF
>TRBV25-1|-|TRBJ2-3|-
TGTGCCAGCAGTGAATACTGGATCGGGACACTTATAGATACGCAGTATTTT
CASSEYWIGTLIDTQYF
>TRBV27|-|TRBJ2-4|-
TGTGCCAGCAGTCTAGGGCCGGGGGCCAAAAACATTCAGTACTTC
CASSLGPGAKNIQYF
>TRBV3-1/TRBV3-2|-|TRBJ1-2|-
TGTGCCAGCAGCCAAGGGAACAGGGATTATGGCTACACCTTC
CASSQGNRDYGYTF
>TRBV19|once|TRBJ2-1|TRBD1
TGTGCCAGTAGTACGGGAGGACAGGGGGCGGGGAATGAGCAGTTCTTC
CASSTGGQGAGNEQFF
>TRBV5-8|few|TRBJ2-2|-
TGTGCCAGCAGCTACGTACTAGACCACGGTCATACCGGGGAGCTGTTTTTT
CASSYVLDHGHTGELFF
>TRBV2|-|TRBJ1-6|-
TGTGCCAGCAGTGAGACGGGGAAAACTTCACCCCTCCACTTT
CASSETGKTSPLHF
>TRBV6-2/TRBV6-3|-|TRBJ1-1|-
TGTGCCAGCAGTTACTCGCGATTTAGGGGGAACACTGAAGCTTTCTTT
CASSYSRFRGNTEAFF
>TRBV12-3/TRBV12-4|few|TRBJ1-1|-
TGTGCCAGCAGTCGACTGGGTGGCACTGAAGCTTTCTTT
CASSRLGGTEAFF
>TRBV7-6|-|TRBJ1-5|-
TGTGCCAGCAGCTTAGGAGGTCTCAATCAGCCCCAGCATTTT
CASSLGGLNQPQHF
>TRBV9|-|TRBJ2-1|TRBD2
TGTGCCAGCAGCGGCCCCAGGGCGGGAGTAGAGTTCTTC
CASSGPRAGVEFF
>TRBV7-2|-|TRBJ1-2|-
TGTGCCAGCAGCTTAGCCCAGGGAAACTATGGCTACACCTTC
CASSLAQGNYGYTF
>TRBV7-3|-|TRBJ2-1|TRBD2
TGTGCCAGCAGCCCGAACCCTAGCGGAAACATACCGAATGAGCAGTTCTTC
CASSPNPSGNIPNEQFF
>TRBV18|-|TRBJ1-3|TRBD1
TGTGCCAGCGCCGGGACAGGGGGAAACACCATATATTTT
CASAGTGGNTIYF
>TRBV18|-|TRBJ1-5|-
TGTGCCAGCTCACCACCCGAGGGACAGCCCCAGCATTTT
CASSPPEGQPQHF
>TRBV7-2|few|TRBJ1-3|-
TGTGCCAGCAGCTTAAGCCAGGACTCTGGAAACACCATATATTTT
CASSLSQDSGNTIYF
>TRBV27|-|TRBJ2-7|TRBD2
TGTGCCAGCACCCAACTCGGGGCTAGCGGGATAACCTACGAGCAGTACTTC
CASTQLGASGITYEQYF
>TRBV6-1|-|TRBJ1-3|-
TGTGCCAGCAGTGAACAACAGGGAAACACCATATATTTT
CASSEQQGNTIYF
>TRBV27|-|TRBJ1-1|TRBD1
TGTGCCAGCAGGGTGGGACAGTTGAACACTGAAGCTTTCTTT
CASRVGQLNTEAFF
>TRBV12-5|-|TRBJ1-3|-
TGTGCTAGTGGTCTAGGATTTCAGGGAAACACCATATATTTT
CASGLGFQGNTIYF
>TRBV7-2|-|TRBJ1-1|-
TGTGCCAGCAGCTTAGACGGCTCACAGAAGAACACTGAAGCTTTCTTT
CASSLDGSQKNTEAFF
>TRBV7-8|-|TRBJ1-4|-
TGTGCCAGCAGCTCCCTTCCAACTAATGAAAAACTGTTTTTT
CASSSLPTNEKLFF
>TRBV27|few|TRBJ2-7|TRBD2
TGTGCCAGCAGTTCCCGACTAGCGGGAGGCTTCTACGAGCAGTACTTC
CASSSRLAGGFYEQYF
>TRBV27|-|TRBJ2-5|-
TGTGCCAGCAGTTTCTTGGAGACCCAGTACTTC
CASSFLETQYF
>TRBV27|-|TRBJ1-2|TRBD1
TGTGCCAGCACCCCACGTCGGACAGGTTATAACTATGGCTACACCTTC
CASTPRRTGYNYGYTF
>TRBV2|-|TRBJ1-1|TRBD1
TGTGCCAGCAGTGAAGCGCTTGGGACAGCGAACACTGAAGCTTTCTTT
CASSEALGTANTEAFF
>TRBV14|once|TRBJ2-1|-
TGTGCCAGCAGCCAACTGAGCTCCTACAATGAGCAGTTCTTC
CASSQLSSYNEQFF
>TRBV11-2|-|TRBJ2-1|-
TGTGCCAGCAGCTTAGAATTCGGCGGCAATGAGCAGTTCTTC
CASSLEFGGNEQFF